This passage covers 15 T cell receptor beta chains from one sample sequenced in a study of CD8+CD57+ T cells in acquired aplastic anemia. CDR3 and TCR beta VDJ profiling relied on a genomic DNA template. TCRdb itself ran the reads through MiXCR, one entry per CDR3 protein. Among over 150,000 distinct CDR3 sequences listed, about two thirds were seen once. Whoever was chosen for sequencing had shown CD8+CD57+ cell expansion by flow cytometry. The sample consisted of sorted CD4+, CD8+, or CD8+CD57+ T cells (not recorded which) from PBMCs. The receptors originated from a human donor with aplastic anemia.

This clonotype was observed once. V gene TRBV24-1 combines with J gene TRBJ2-5; D remains ambiguous. The V and J ends lost 4 bases and 2 bases respectively, with 10 bases between them. This CDR3 region has 14 residues. Germline loops: CDR1 KGHDR, CDR2 SFDVKD. This CDR3 is CATSDPSSQETQYF. The CDR3 coding sequence is TGTGCCACCAGTGACCCAAGTTCTCAAGAGACCCAGTACTTC.

This rearrangement joins TRBV19 to TRBJ2-5, with D possibly called TRBD1 or TRBD2 (5 bases each). There are 15 residues in the CDR3. The germline V gene encodes CDR1 LNHDA and CDR2 SQIVND (reference sequence). Trimming pared 5 bases from V and 5 bases from J, leaving 18 bases between. CDR3 protein: CASSPWASWGETQYF. CDR3 sequence (DNA): TGTGCCAGTAGTCCATGGGCCAGTTGGGGGGAGACCCAGTACTTC.

The DNA of the CDR3 is TGTGCCAGCAGCCCATCGTTCGAGCAGTACTTC. Amino acids: CASSPSFEQYF. The chain combines TRBV7-2 with TRBJ2-7, with D unclear. CDR1 and CDR2 (germline): SGHTA, FQGNSA. The CDR3 totals 11 residues. Trimming shortened V by 5 bases and J by 6 bases, and 8 bases separated the two germline ends.

The chain recombines TRBV7-2 with TRBJ1-1; D is unclear. This CDR3 contains 13 residues. With 6 bases removed from V and 5 bases from J, the gap between germline ends came to 13 bases. The germline CDR1 and CDR2 sequences are SGHTA and FQGNSA. The CDR3 DNA reads as TGTGCCAGCAGAGGGTCAGACGATACTGAAGCTTTCTTT. It is translated as CASRGSDDTEAFF.

The V and J genes are TRBV19 and TRBJ1-6, with a possible D match to TRBD1 (5 bases). CDR1 and CDR2 (germline): LNHDA, SQIVND (reference sequence). V was cut by 6 bases and J by 3 bases, with 12 bases left in between. CDR3 length: 15 residues. This chain's CDR3 is CASRRQTNYNSPLHF. The CDR3 coding sequence is TGTGCCAGTAGGAGACAGACTAACTATAATTCACCCCTCCACTTT.

The chain links TRBV20-1 to TRBJ1-4; D may be TRBD1 (6 bases). Looked up from germline, CDR1 is DFQATT and CDR2 is SNEGSKA (reference sequence). The CDR3 covers 13 residues. V was clipped by 3 bases and J by 8 bases, with 13 bases between them. The CDR3 DNA is TGCAGTGCTAGTCGGGGGGCGCGGGAAAAACTGTTTTTT. Its translation is CSASRGAREKLFF.

The genes are TRBV19 and TRBJ1-1; 9 bases are shared with TRBD1. This CDR3 comprises 16 residues. From germline, CDR1 is LNHDA and CDR2 SQIVND (reference sequence). V shed 5 bases, J shed 5 bases, and the junction held 12 bases outside the gene matches. The CDR3, as DNA: TGTGCCAGTAGTGACTCCGGGACAGGGAAGAGGACTGAAGCTTTCTTT. Translated, it gives CASSDSGTGKRTEAFF.

This clonotype came up once. The V call is TRBV7-3, the J call TRBJ1-6; D is unclear. The length of the CDR3 is 12 residues. CDR1 and CDR2 from the germline V gene are SGHTA and FQGTGA. The ends were cut back, 2 bases at V and 11 bases at J, with 7 bases in the middle. The CDR3 loop reads CASSLDLTPLHF. DNA of the CDR3: TGTGCCAGCAGCTTAGATCTCACACCCCTCCACTTT.

The chain is built from TRBV5-4 and TRBJ2-5; possible D gene TRBD1, 6 bases. Germline V CDR1 and CDR2: SGHNT, YYREEE (reference sequence). CDR3 length equals 13 residues. V lost 4 bases and J lost 3, with 10 bases in between. CDR3 in amino acids: CASSQGQKETQYF. The CDR3 DNA sequence: TGTGCCAGCAGCCAAGGACAGAAAGAGACCCAGTACTTC.

The chain recombines TRBV25-1 with TRBJ2-1; D uncertain. This CDR3 has 15 residues. Per the germline V gene, CDR1 is MGHDK and CDR2 is SYGVNS. Trimming took 1 base from V and 2 from J, leaving 9 bases between them. CDR3 nucleotides: TGTGCCAGCAGTGAATCGTCAATAGCCTACAATGAGCAGTTCTTC. Protein: CASSESSIAYNEQFF. The variable domain in full, completed from reference TRBV25-1 and TRBJ2-1, reads EADIYQTPRYLVIGTGKKITLECSQTMGHDKMYWYQQDPGMELHLIHYSYGVNSTEKGDLSSESTVSRIRTEHFPLTLESARPSHTSQYLCASSESSIAYNEQFFGPGTRLTVL.

There are a few counts of this clonotype. The gene calls are TRBV4-3 and TRBJ1-2; D is unresolved. The germline gives CDR1 LGHNA, CDR2 YSLEER. The CDR3 extends over 18 amino acids. Trimming removed 2 bases from V and 2 bases from J, with 21 bases in between. CDR3 sequence reads: CASSQFAFPQHRNYGYTF. CDR3 sequence (DNA): TGCGCCAGCAGCCAATTTGCGTTCCCCCAGCATAGGAACTATGGCTACACCTTC.

The sample holds one count of this clonotype. CDR3 sequence: CASLEAGTQYF. CDR3 nucleotides: TGTGCCAGCTTGGAGGCCGGGACCCAGTACTTC. The chain combines TRBV2 with TRBJ2-5; a weak D match, TRBD2 (5 bases). Trimming pared 8 bases from V and 7 bases from J, leaving 11 bases between. The CDR3 is made up of 11 amino acids. Germline CDR1 reads SNHLY; CDR2 reads FYNNEI.

This clonotype was seen a few times. The CDR3 DNA reads TGTGCCACCAGCAGAGTTCCTAGCTCGATGTTGAATGAGCAGTTCTTC. Its protein is CATSRVPSSMLNEQFF. The V call is TRBV15, the J call TRBJ2-1, with D perhaps matching TRBD2 (5 bases). V was shortened by 1 base and J by 7 bases, with 17 bases between the two germline ends. From germline, CDR1 is LNHNV and CDR2 YYDKDF (reference sequence). The CDR3 extends over 16 amino acids.

The CDR3 region is CASSLLGAEQFF. CDR3 nucleotide sequence: TGTGCCAGCAGCTTACTGGGCGCAGAGCAGTTCTTC. The chain employs TRBV7-6 and TRBJ2-1; D unclear. The length of the CDR3 is 12 residues. Germline assignment: CDR1 SGHVS and CDR2 FNYEAQ. V shed 2 bases and J shed 10 bases, with 9 bases lying between them.

V and J are TRBV29-1 and TRBJ1-1; 8 bases fit TRBD1. The V gene end was trimmed by 5 bases and the J gene end by 1 base; junction bases not matched to a gene: 3. Germline V gene data show CDR1 as SQVTM and CDR2 as ANQGSEA. This CDR3 has 13 residues. The CDR3 DNA reads TGCAGCGTTAAGGGACAGGCGAACACTGAAGCTTTCTTT. It yields the protein CSVKGQANTEAFF.